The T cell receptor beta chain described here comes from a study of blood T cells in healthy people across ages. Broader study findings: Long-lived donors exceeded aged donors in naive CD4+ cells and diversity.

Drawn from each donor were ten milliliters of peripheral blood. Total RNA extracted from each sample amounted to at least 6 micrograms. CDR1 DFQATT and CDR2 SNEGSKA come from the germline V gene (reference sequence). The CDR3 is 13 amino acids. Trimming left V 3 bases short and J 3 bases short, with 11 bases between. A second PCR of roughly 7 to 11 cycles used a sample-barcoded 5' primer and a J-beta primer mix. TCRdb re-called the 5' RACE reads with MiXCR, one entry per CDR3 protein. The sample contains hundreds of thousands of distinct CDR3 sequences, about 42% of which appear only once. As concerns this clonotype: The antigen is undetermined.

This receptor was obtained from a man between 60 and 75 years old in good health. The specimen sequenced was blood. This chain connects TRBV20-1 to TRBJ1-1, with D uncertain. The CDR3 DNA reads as TGCAGTGCTAGTAGAGATTCTGACACTGAAGCTTTCTTT. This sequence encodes CSASRDSDTEAFF.